The rows below give T cell receptor beta chains drawn from one sample of a study of cytomegalovirus exposure and HLA in healthy donors. Sequenced by immunoSEQ multiplex PCR; TCRdb stores in-frame clones only, minus some. The sample holds about 160,000 clones; about 80% are singletons and the top ten take roughly 3.5%. What was sequenced was PBMCs. The receptor source for this set is a man younger than 45 in good health and CMV-seropositive. The CDR3 runs from the conserved cysteine through the conserved F or W. A D gene is named only where the DNA matches it firmly. Part of the rows lack a size; the others show once, few, many or a class for expanded clones.

D,V,length,J,size,DNA,CDR3
NA,TRBV19,15,TRBJ1-2,NA,TGTGCCAGTAGAGGGGACGGACCAGGGGACTATGGCTACACCTTC,CASRGDGPGDYGYTF
NA,TRBV5-6,15,TRBJ2-6,NA,TGTGCCAGCGACCGGCCAGGGGATGGGGCCAACGTCCTGACTTTC,CASDRPGDGANVLTF
NA,TRBV7-2,16,TRBJ1-6,NA,TGTGCCAGCAGCTTAGGCCTCGGGGATCCTCTTTCACCCCTCCACTTT,CASSLGLGDPLSPLHF
TRBD2,TRBV5-1,14,TRBJ2-7,NA,TGCGCCAGCAGCCGTGCGACGGGGGGACGAGAGCAGTACTTC,CASSRATGGREQYF
TRBD1,TRBV19,14,TRBJ1-2,NA,TGTGCCAGTAGCTTTGGGACAGCCAACTATGGCTACACCTTC,CASSFGTANYGYTF
TRBD1,TRBV7-9,16,TRBJ2-1,NA,TGTGCCAGCAGCTTAAAGTTGGACAGGTCCTACAATGAGCAGTTCTTC,CASSLKLDRSYNEQFF
NA,TRBV7-9,15,TRBJ1-3,NA,TGTGCCAGCAGCCGCGGGACTCTCAACCGTGACACCATATATTTT,CASSRGTLNRDTIYF
TRBD1,TRBV6-1,14,TRBJ1-5,NA,TGTGCCAGCAGTGAAGGACAGGGTCCTCAGCCCCAGCATTTT,CASSEGQGPQPQHF
NA,TRBV19,15,TRBJ2-7,few,TGTGCCAGTAGTAATAGGGACACCTACTCCTACGAGCAGTACTTC,CASSNRDTYSYEQYF
TRBD2,TRBV2,14,TRBJ2-3,NA,TGTGCCAGCACCCTCGCGGGGGTCGTAGATACGCAGTATTTT,CASTLAGVVDTQYF
TRBD1,TRBV28,13,TRBJ2-2,NA,TGTGCCAGCAGATTAGACAGGGCCGGGGAGCTGTTTTTT,CASRLDRAGELFF
NA,TRBV6-6,11,TRBJ2-5,NA,TGTGCCAGCAGTATACAAGAGACCCAGTACTTC,CASSIQETQYF
TRBD1,TRBV6-1,12,TRBJ2-7,NA,TGTGCCAGCGGGACAGGGGACTACGAGCAGTACTTC,CASGTGDYEQYF
NA,TRBV4-3,13,TRBJ1-1,few,TGCGCCAGCAGCGTAAACAAAAACACTGAAGCTTTCTTT,CASSVNKNTEAFF
TRBD2,TRBV11-2,15,TRBJ2-2,NA,TGTGCCAGCTGTACCGGGAGCGGGGGTGGACGGGAGCTGTTTTTT,CASCTGSGGGRELFF
NA,TRBV27,14,TRBJ1-2,once,TGTGCCAGCAGTTTATTGGCCGAGGGCTATGGCTACACCTTC,CASSLLAEGYGYTF
TRBD2,TRBV2,18,TRBJ2-5,NA,TGTGCCAGCAGTTACGGACTAGCGGGGGGGCAGTCCGGAGAGACCCAGTACTTC,CASSYGLAGGQSGETQYF
NA,TRBV5-6,17,TRBJ2-2,NA,TGTGCCAGCAGCTCAACGTACCGGACATCTTGGACCGGGGAGCTGTTTTTT,CASSSTYRTSWTGELFF
NA,TRBV19,15,TRBJ2-1,NA,TGTGCCAGTAGTATGTGGGAAACAGGGCTCAATGAGCAGTTCTTC,CASSMWETGLNEQFF
NA,TRBV6-1,13,TRBJ2-7,NA,TGTGCCAGCAGTGATTTTAGGGGCTACGAGCAGTACTTC,CASSDFRGYEQYF
NA,TRBV28,13,TRBJ1-6,NA,TGTGCCAGCAGACGGACAGATAATTCACCCCTCCACTTT,CASRRTDNSPLHF
NA,TRBV6-6,14,TRBJ2-1,NA,TGTGCCAGCAGACCCCGGTTAGGGGACAATGAGCAGTTCTTC,CASRPRLGDNEQFF
NA,TRBV7-8,15,TRBJ1-1,NA,TGTGCCAGCAGCTTAAGAGGACAGATGAACACTGAAGCTTTCTTT,CASSLRGQMNTEAFF
NA,TRBV7-2,15,TRBJ2-2,few,TGTGCCAGCAGCCCTCGCGGTACGAACACCGGGGAGCTGTTTTTT,CASSPRGTNTGELFF
NA,TRBV10-1,13,TRBJ2-5,NA,TGCGCCAGCAGTGGACAGGTACAAGAGACCCAGTACTTC,CASSGQVQETQYF
NA,TRBV27,14,TRBJ2-2,few,TGTGCCACCCAAGGCAGGGATGGCACCGGGGAGCTGTTTTTT,CATQGRDGTGELFF
NA,TRBV5-1,14,TRBJ2-7,NA,TGCGCCAGCAGCTTGGCCTCCGGGGTTTACGAGCAGTACTTC,CASSLASGVYEQYF
NA,TRBV27,13,TRBJ2-7,NA,TGTGCCAGCAGTCCGCGGGGGCCCTACGAGCAGTACTTC,CASSPRGPYEQYF
NA,TRBV30,15,TRBJ1-6,NA,TGTGCCTGGATGGCGGGGGGCTTCTATAATTCACCCCTCCACTTT,CAWMAGGFYNSPLHF
TRBD2,TRBV10-1,15,TRBJ2-5,NA,TGCGCCAGCAGTGAGGGCCTAGCGGGGGTCGAGACCCAGTACTTC,CASSEGLAGVETQYF
NA,TRBV5-6,14,TRBJ2-5,few,TGTGCCAGCAGCTTGGGGCGGGACCAAGAGACCCAGTACTTC,CASSLGRDQETQYF
NA,TRBV10-1,12,TRBJ2-7,NA,TGCGCCAGCAGCCCAGCGGGCTACGAGCAGTACTTC,CASSPAGYEQYF
NA,TRBV11-2,16,TRBJ2-2,NA,TGTGCCAGCAGCTCCCTCCGGGGGGCCCGCCCCGGGGAGCTGTTTTTT,CASSSLRGARPGELFF
TRBD2,TRBV6-1,14,TRBJ2-5,NA,TGTGCCACCCTTAAAGGGACTACCCGAGAGACCCAGTACTTC,CATLKGTTRETQYF
NA,TRBV9,15,TRBJ1-6,NA,TGTGCCAGCAGCCCCGGGACACTGGGTAATTCACCCCTCCACTTT,CASSPGTLGNSPLHF
NA,TRBV9,18,TRBJ2-3,NA,TGTGCCAGCAGCTCAACAGGGGGGGCGCGGTATCAAAGAGATACGCAGTATTTT,CASSSTGGARYQRDTQYF
NA,TRBV9,14,TRBJ1-1,NA,TGTGCCAGCAGCGTAGGGGGGGAGAACACTGAAGCTTTCTTT,CASSVGGENTEAFF
NA,TRBV7-6,15,TRBJ1-4,NA,TGTGCCAGCAGCTTCACGGACGGGAAAAATGAAAAACTGTTTTTT,CASSFTDGKNEKLFF
NA,TRBV6-1,15,TRBJ2-6,NA,TGTGCCAGCAGTGACAGGACTTCTGGGGCCAACGTCCTGACTTTC,CASSDRTSGANVLTF
TRBD1,TRBV4-2,14,TRBJ2-7,NA,TGTGCCAGCAGCCAACCGGACAGGGTGGCCGAGCAGTACTTC,CASSQPDRVAEQYF
NA,TRBV6-6,13,TRBJ2-7,NA,TGTGCCAGCAGTTTCCGGGGGACCTACGAGCAGTACTTC,CASSFRGTYEQYF
TRBD2,TRBV5-1,13,TRBJ2-7,NA,TGCGCCAGCACCCCGGGACTAGCGGCCGAGCAGTACTTC,CASTPGLAAEQYF
NA,TRBV20-1,11,TRBJ1-4,NA,TGCAGTGCTAGAGTGCGGGAAAAACTGTTTTTT,CSARVREKLFF
TRBD1,TRBV5-1,15,TRBJ2-7,NA,TGCGCCAGCAGCCCCGCGACAGGGGGCGCCTACGAGCAGTACTTC,CASSPATGGAYEQYF
NA,TRBV7-9,14,TRBJ1-4,NA,TGTGCCAGCAGCCTGACTTTAACCAATGAAAAACTGTTTTTT,CASSLTLTNEKLFF
TRBD1,TRBV27,13,TRBJ1-2,NA,TGTGCCAGCAGTCCCGACAGGGGTCGGGGCTACACCTTC,CASSPDRGRGYTF
NA,TRBV7-9,14,TRBJ1-2,NA,TGTGCCAGCAGCCCCGAGGCGGGGCTCTATGGCTACACCTTC,CASSPEAGLYGYTF
TRBD2,TRBV28,15,TRBJ2-3,NA,TGTGCCAGCAGTCTAGCGGGGGGGCAAACAGATACGCAGTATTTT,CASSLAGGQTDTQYF
TRBD1,TRBV28,16,TRBJ1-5,NA,TGTGCCAGCAGATCCGGGTGGCAGGGGGGAAATCAGCCCCAGCATTTT,CASRSGWQGGNQPQHF
TRBD1,TRBV9,16,TRBJ1-1,NA,TGTGCCAGCAGCGTACCCCAGACAGGGGTGAACACTGAAGCTTTCTTT,CASSVPQTGVNTEAFF
NA,TRBV2,14,TRBJ2-1,NA,TGTGCCAGCAGTGATAGGAGCTCCTACAATGAGCAGTTCTTC,CASSDRSSYNEQFF
TRBD2,TRBV27,18,TRBJ2-1,NA,TGTGCCAGCAGTTTATCGTCTAGCGGGGGGCCCTCACACAATGAGCAGTTCTTC,CASSLSSSGGPSHNEQFF
TRBD1,TRBV25-1,12,TRBJ2-7,NA,TGTGCCAGCAGTGGACAGGGGGACGAGCAGTACTTC,CASSGQGDEQYF
NA,TRBV6-5,13,TRBJ1-5,NA,TGTGCCAGCCAGGCCCAGGGCAATCAGCCCCAGCATTTT,CASQAQGNQPQHF
NA,TRBV13,13,TRBJ1-3,NA,TGTGCCAGCAGCTTAGAAGGGGCGGACACCATATATTTT,CASSLEGADTIYF